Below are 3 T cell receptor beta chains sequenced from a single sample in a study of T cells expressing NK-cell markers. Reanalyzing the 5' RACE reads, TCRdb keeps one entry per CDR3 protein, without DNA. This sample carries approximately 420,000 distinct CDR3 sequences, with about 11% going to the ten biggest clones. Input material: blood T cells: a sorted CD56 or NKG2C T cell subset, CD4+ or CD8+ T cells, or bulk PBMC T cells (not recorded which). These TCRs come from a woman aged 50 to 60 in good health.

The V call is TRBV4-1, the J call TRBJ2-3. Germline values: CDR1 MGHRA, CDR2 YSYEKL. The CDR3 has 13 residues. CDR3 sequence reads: CASSQVTSDTQYF.

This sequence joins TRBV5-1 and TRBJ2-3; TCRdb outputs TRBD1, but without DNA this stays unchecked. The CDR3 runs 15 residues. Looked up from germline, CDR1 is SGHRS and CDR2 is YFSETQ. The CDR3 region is CASSFRGRLVDTQYF.

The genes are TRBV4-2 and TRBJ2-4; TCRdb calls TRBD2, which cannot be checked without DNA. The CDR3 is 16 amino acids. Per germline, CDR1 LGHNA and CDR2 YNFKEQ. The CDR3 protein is CASSRTGTPGPNIQYF.